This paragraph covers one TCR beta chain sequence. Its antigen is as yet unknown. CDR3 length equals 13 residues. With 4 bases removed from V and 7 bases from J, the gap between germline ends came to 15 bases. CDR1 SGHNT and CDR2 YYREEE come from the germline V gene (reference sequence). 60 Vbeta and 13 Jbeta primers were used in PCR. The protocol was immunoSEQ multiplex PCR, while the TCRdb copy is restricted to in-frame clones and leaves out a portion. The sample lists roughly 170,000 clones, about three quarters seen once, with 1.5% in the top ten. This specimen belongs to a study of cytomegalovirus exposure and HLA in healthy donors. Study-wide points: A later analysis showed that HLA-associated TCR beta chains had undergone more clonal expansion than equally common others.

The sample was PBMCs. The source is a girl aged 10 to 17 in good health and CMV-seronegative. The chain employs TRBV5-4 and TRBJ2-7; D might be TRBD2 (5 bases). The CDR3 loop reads CASSPKEGEEQYF. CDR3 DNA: TGTGCCAGCAGCCCAAAAGAGGGCGAGGAGCAGTACTTC.